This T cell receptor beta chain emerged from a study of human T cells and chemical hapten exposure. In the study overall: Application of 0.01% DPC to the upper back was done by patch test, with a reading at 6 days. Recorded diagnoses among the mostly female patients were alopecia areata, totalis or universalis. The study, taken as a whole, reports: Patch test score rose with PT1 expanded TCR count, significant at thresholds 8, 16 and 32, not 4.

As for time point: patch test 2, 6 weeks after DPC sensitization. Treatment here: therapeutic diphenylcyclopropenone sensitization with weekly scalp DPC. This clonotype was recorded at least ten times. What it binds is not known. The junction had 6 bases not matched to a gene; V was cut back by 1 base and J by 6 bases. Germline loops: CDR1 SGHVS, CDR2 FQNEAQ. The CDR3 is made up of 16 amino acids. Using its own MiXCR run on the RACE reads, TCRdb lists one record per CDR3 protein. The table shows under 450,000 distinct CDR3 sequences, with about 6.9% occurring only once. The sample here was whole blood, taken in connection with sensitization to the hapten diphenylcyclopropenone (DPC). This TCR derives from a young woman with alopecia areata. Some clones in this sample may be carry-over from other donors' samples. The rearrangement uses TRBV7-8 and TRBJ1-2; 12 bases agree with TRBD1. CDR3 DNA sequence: TGTGCCAGCAGCTTAGATTTGGGACAGGGGGCGCATGGCTACACCTTC. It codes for CASSLDLGQGAHGYTF.